The T cell receptor beta chain described here comes from a study of metastatic and nonmetastatic thyroid tumors. The overall study: Where malignant and benign thyroid patients were concerned, repertoires were compared across blood and tumor or nodule tissue.

Study-wide points: Across blood and tumor, TCR beta diversity in malignant thyroid tumors was reportedly significantly higher than in benign nodules.

Authors' data handling: It was from CDR3 differences across clinicopathological groups that a distant-metastasis classifier for papillary thyroid cancer was built. TCRdb re-called the PCR reads via MiXCR. These V and J calls originate from TCRdb's pipeline instead of the authors' own analysis. The sample records roughly 42,000 clones, 15% to 20% being singletons. This clone was detected ten times or more. Its target is unknown. This clone may be a read error of a much larger clone one base away. Thyroid surgery had not been preceded by any treatment in any patient. CDR1 is MRHNA, CDR2 SNTAGT, per germline. The CDR3 is made up of 13 amino acids. The V gene lost 6 bases and the J gene lost 8 bases, with 14 bases spanning the gap.

Sequencing input: tumor tissue. The chain uses TRBV6-4 and TRBJ2-1, with unresolved D. The clonotype was recovered from a female donor with papillary thyroid cancer or a benign thyroid nodule (not recorded which). Some clones in this sample may be carry-over from other donors' samples. The CDR3 nucleotides read TGTGCCAGCAGCCGAGAACAGTGCCATGAGCAGTTCTTC. Translated, it gives CASSREQCHEQFF.